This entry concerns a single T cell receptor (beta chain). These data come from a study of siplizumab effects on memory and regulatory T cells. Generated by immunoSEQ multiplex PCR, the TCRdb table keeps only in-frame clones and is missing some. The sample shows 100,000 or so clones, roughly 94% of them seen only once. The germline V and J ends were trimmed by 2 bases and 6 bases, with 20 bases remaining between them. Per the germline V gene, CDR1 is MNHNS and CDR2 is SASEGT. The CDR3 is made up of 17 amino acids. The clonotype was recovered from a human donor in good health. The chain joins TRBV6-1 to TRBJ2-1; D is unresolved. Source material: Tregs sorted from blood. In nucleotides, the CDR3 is TGTGCCAGCAGTGAATATAGAATAAGTCGGCAGCCCAATGAGCAGTTCTTC. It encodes CASSEYRISRQPNEQFF.